This T cell receptor beta chain was profiled in a study of cytomegalovirus exposure and HLA in healthy donors. Overall study: As an earlier analysis found, roughly 170 million T cells yielded some 120 million unique TCR beta sequences. Study-level results: About 87% or about 30% of the time was how often most TCR beta V segments were productive, according to an earlier analysis. As was reported, the HLA-A and HLA-B alleles of most subjects were accurately predicted from TCR beta sequences. HLA alleles were associated with roughly 17,000 TCR beta sequences in a later analysis at 0.05 false discovery rate.

A few counts support this clone. Its antigen is currently unknown. The CDR3 sequence is 15 residues long. Per germline, CDR1 SGHVS and CDR2 FNYEAQ. V trimming: 5 bases; J trimming: 8 bases; junction bases outside the gene matches: 10. It was with 60 Vbeta and 13 Jbeta primers that the PCR ran. Sequencing was performed with immunoSEQ multiplex PCR; in TCRdb, only in-frame clones are kept and a portion is missing. The sample includes under 250,000 clones, 60% to 80% seen only once; the top ten take approximately 2%. The chain joins TRBV7-6 to TRBJ2-1, with 9 bases fitting TRBD1. The material sequenced was PBMCs. The clonotype comes from a male donor in good health and CMV-seronegative. CDR3 DNA: TGTGCCAGCAGCCGAGCCCGGGACAGGGACTATGAGCAGTTCTTC. It encodes CASSRARDRDYEQFF.